A single sample gave rise to the 21 T cell receptor beta chains below, sequenced in a study of ipilimumab plus nivolumab after autologous stem cell transplantation. Clones were sequenced by immunoSEQ multiplex PCR, and TCRdb holds only the in-frame ones, with some missing. The sample lists approximately 15,000 clones, approximately 75% occurring once. The source material was PBMCs, sampled in a trial of ipilimumab plus nivolumab as post-transplant consolidation. Every receptor here comes from a male donor with primary mediastinal lymphoma.

The V call is TRBV7-6, the J call TRBJ2-2; TRBD2 might be the D (7 bases). This CDR3 has 19 amino acids. V shed 3 bases and J shed 7 bases, with 27 bases lying between them. CDR1 is SGHVS, CDR2 FNYEAQ, per germline. The CDR3 spells CASSFVGGGSPSTDGELFF. Here the CDR3 DNA reads TGTGCCAGCAGCTTCGTAGGGGGGGGGAGCCCCTCAACCGACGGGGAGCTGTTTTTT.

This clone was counted a single time. This chain joins TRBV9 and TRBJ2-2, with TRBD1 matching 9 bases. The CDR3 is made up of 14 amino acids. Per germline, CDR1 SGDLS and CDR2 YYNGEE. V trimming: 5 bases; J trimming: 3 bases; junction bases outside the gene matches: 2. Here the CDR3 DNA reads TGTGCCAGCAGGCGACAGGGGGACACCGGGGAGCTGTTTTTT. Translating gives CASRRQGDTGELFF.

In its sample, this clone ranks as medium-sized. J is TRBJ1-2 and V is TRBV7-9; no firm D call. This CDR3 is built from 12 residues. Germline V gene lookup returns CDR1 SEHNR and CDR2 FQNEAQ (reference sequence). Trimming cost V 8 bases and J 4 bases, with 11 bases left between them. Here the CDR3 reads CASRSLGYGYTF. Written as DNA, the CDR3 is TGTGCCAGCCGGTCCTTGGGCTATGGCTACACCTTC.

The chain couples TRBV9 to TRBJ1-2; D gene unclear. Germline V lookup: CDR1 SGDLS, CDR2 YYNGEE. V was shortened by 3 bases and J by 6 bases, with 18 bases between the two germline ends. CDR3 length: 15 amino acids. The CDR3 DNA reads as TGTGCCAGCAGCGAATCAGGTCACCGATCAGATGGCTACACCTTC. It encodes CASSESGHRSDGYTF.

In its sample, this clone was seen a few times. The rearrangement joins TRBV21-1 to TRBJ2-5; TRBD1 is the table's D call and was not checked against the DNA. TRBV21-1 is given as a pseudogene. The CDR3 is 13 residues long. CDR3: CASSTDRQETQYF. The CDR3 bases are TGTGCCAGCAGCACGGACAGACAAGAGACCCAGTACTTC.

The rearrangement uses TRBV6-5 and TRBJ2-1, with D unclear. The CDR3 extends over 13 amino acids. Germline V gene lookup returns CDR1 MNHEY and CDR2 SVGAGI. V lost 6 bases, J lost 9 bases, and 15 bases lay in between. CDR3 protein: CASRPPARAEQFF. The DNA of the CDR3 is TGTGCCAGCAGACCCCCTGCCCGGGCTGAGCAGTTCTTC.

Only one count was recorded for this clone. J is TRBJ2-4 and V is TRBV19; perhaps TRBD2 as D (5 bases). The CDR3 totals 15 residues. Deletions cut 1 base from V and 7 bases from J, with 14 bases between. Germline CDR1 LNHDA, CDR2 SQIVND (reference sequence). CDR3 nucleotide sequence: TGTGCCAGTAGTATAGTATTTTACGGGGTTAACATTCAGTACTTC. This translates into CASSIVFYGVNIQYF. Drawing the rest from reference TRBV19 and TRBJ2-4, the complete variable domain is DGGITQSPKYLFRKEGQNVTLSCEQNLNHDAMYWYRQDPGQGLRLIYYSQIVNDFQKGDIAEGYSVSREKKESFPLTVTSAQKNPTAFYLCASSIVFYGVNIQYFGAGTRLSVL.

The chain is built from TRBV5-1 and TRBJ1-3; D unclear. Germline V gene lookup returns CDR1 SGHRS and CDR2 YFSETQ. V lost 2 bases to trimming and J lost 3 bases, with 12 bases between them. The CDR3 consists of 15 residues. CDR3 DNA: TGCGCCAGCAGCTTCGGTACCTCTGGTGGAAACACCATATATTTT. This codes for CASSFGTSGGNTIYF. Combining the CDR3 with reference TRBV5-1 and TRBJ1-3 gives the whole variable domain KAGVTQTPRYLIKTRGQQVTLSCSPISGHRSVSWYQQTPGQGLQFLFEYFSETQRNKGNFPGRFSGRQFSNSRSEMNVSTLELGDSALYLCASSFGTSGGNTIYFGEGSWLTVV.

The V and J genes are TRBV27 and TRBJ2-7; D remains ambiguous. The germline V gene encodes CDR1 MNHEY and CDR2 SMNVEV (reference sequence). Trimming cost V 7 bases and J 3 bases, with 13 bases left between them. There are 13 residues in the CDR3. CDR3 bases: TGTGCCAGCACAAGGGTAAGTTTCTACGAGCAGTACTTC. It codes for CASTRVSFYEQYF.

This chain connects TRBV7-2 to TRBJ2-7, with 9 bases matching TRBD2. The V gene's germline CDR1 is SGHTA and CDR2 FQGNSA. V shed 6 bases, J shed 2 bases, and the junction held 8 bases outside the gene matches. There are 15 residues in the CDR3. The CDR3 nucleotides read TGTGCCAGCAGTCTTAGCGGGAGTCAGGCCTACGAGCAGTACTTC. It is translated as CASSLSGSQAYEQYF.

V gene TRBV7-8 combines with J gene TRBJ2-1; 7 nucleotides match TRBD1. V was clipped by 5 bases and J by 2 bases; unmatched bases: 6. Germline values: CDR1 SGHVS, CDR2 FQNEAQ. The CDR3 length is 15 residues. The CDR3, as DNA: TGTGCCAGCAGCCCGCGACAGGGACCCTACAATGAGCAGTTCTTC. It yields the protein CASSPRQGPYNEQFF.

The chain links TRBV5-6 to TRBJ2-3; 9 positions agree with TRBD2. From germline, CDR1 is SGHDT and CDR2 YYEEEE. The CDR3 has 15 residues. V dropped 3 bases and J dropped 0; count of bases not matched to a gene: 2. The CDR3 DNA reads TGTGCCAGCAGCTCCGCGGGGGGGAGCACAGATACGCAGTATTTT. It encodes CASSSAGGSTDTQYF.

The chain employs TRBV28 and TRBJ1-5; D perhaps matches TRBD1 (6 bases). CDR1 and CDR2 (germline): MDHEN, SYDVKM. Trimming stripped 1 base from V and 0 bases from J, with 13 bases between. This CDR3 contains 17 residues. The CDR3: CASSLLGGWNSNQPQHF. The CDR3 region has the DNA TGTGCCAGCAGTTTATTGGGGGGCTGGAATAGCAATCAGCCCCAGCATTTT.

This rearrangement joins TRBV11-2 to TRBJ2-7; weak D call: TRBD2 (5 bases). Germline loops: CDR1 SGHAT, CDR2 FQNNGV. V was pared by 2 bases and J by 0 bases, with 14 bases between. This CDR3 spans 16 amino acids. The CDR3 bases are TGTGCCAGCAGCTTAATCAGCGCGGGTTCCTCCTACGAGCAGTACTTC. Protein: CASSLISAGSSYEQYF. The variable domain in full, with the rest retrieved from reference TRBV11-2 and TRBJ2-7, is EAGVAQSPRYKIIEKRQSVAFWCNPISGHATLYWYQQILGQGPKLLIQFQNNGVVDDSQLPKDRFSAERLKGVDSTLKIQPAKLEDSAVYLCASSLISAGSSYEQYFGPGTRLTVT.

This clone occurred once. The CDR3 loop reads CAISGSLSLYEQYF. CDR3 coding DNA: TGTGCCATCAGTGGTTCCTTATCTCTCTACGAGCAGTACTTC. The V call is TRBV10-3, the J call TRBJ2-7, with D uncertain. The germline CDR1 and CDR2 sequences are ENHRY and SYGVKD. This CDR3 is built from 14 residues. Between the trimmed V and J ends, which lost 4 bases and 3 bases, there was a span of 13 bases.

A remark on this clone: Different DNA sequences within this sample yield the same CDR3. The CDR3 region is CASSLGDRNTDTQYF. CDR3 coding DNA: TGCGCCAGCAGCTTGGGGGACAGAAATACAGATACGCAGTATTTT. This chain links TRBV5-1 with TRBJ2-3; 7 positions agree with TRBD1. Trimming cost V 0 bases and J 3 bases; bases outside gene matches: 4. The CDR3 sequence is 15 residues long. Germline assignment: CDR1 SGHRS and CDR2 YFSETQ.

This clone was counted a few times. The V call is TRBV28, the J call TRBJ2-7, with 11 bases fitting TRBD1. The germline gives CDR1 MDHEN, CDR2 SYDVKM. There are 14 residues in the CDR3. The J segment lost 2 bases and the V segment lost 10 bases, leaving 7 bases of the junction unmatched. This CDR3 is CAILAGQGAYEQYF. CDR3 sequence (DNA): TGTGCCATCCTGGCGGGACAGGGGGCCTACGAGCAGTACTTC.

The sample holds one count of this clone. The CDR3 loop reads CASSLEGGGYEQYF. CDR3 coding DNA: TGTGCCAGCAGCTTGGAGGGCGGGGGCTACGAGCAGTACTTC. J is TRBJ2-7 and V is TRBV5-5; 7 bases align to TRBD2. The germline V gene has CDR1 SGHKS and CDR2 YYEKEE (reference sequence). V gave up 0 bases and J gave up 3 bases; unmatched junction bases: 3. The CDR3 runs to 14 residues. The variable domain in full, with the rest retrieved from reference TRBV5-5 and TRBJ2-7, is DAGVTQSPTHLIKTRGQQVTLRCSPISGHKSVSWYQQVLGQGPQFIFQYYEKEERGRGNFPDRFSARQFPNYSSELNVNALLLGDSALYLCASSLEGGGYEQYFGPGTRLTVT.

In its sample, this clone was seen a few times. The V and J genes are TRBV6-5 and TRBJ1-2; no definite D call. Germline V gene data show CDR1 as MNHEY and CDR2 as SVGAGI. The CDR3 is 12 amino acids. Trimming took off 5 bases at V and 3 bases at J, with 7 bases between the two ends. CDR3 nucleotide sequence: TGTGCCAGCAGTGACCTTGACTATGGCTACACCTTC. Translation: CASSDLDYGYTF.

V gene TRBV10-3 combines with J gene TRBJ2-6; D may correspond to TRBD1 or TRBD2 (6 bases each). The CDR3 extends over 15 amino acids. V dropped 0 bases and J dropped 13 bases, with 16 bases sitting between them. From germline, CDR1 is ENHRY and CDR2 SYGVKD. The CDR3 DNA reads TGTGCCATCAGTGAGTCGAGGGTCGGGGGCCCAGTCCTGACTTTC. It is translated as CAISESRVGGPVLTF.

The chain combines TRBV6-9 with TRBJ2-2; D is ambiguous. Germline CDR1 and CDR2: MNHGY and SVAAGI. Trimming took off 11 bases at V and 4 bases at J, with 14 bases between the two ends. The CDR3 extends over 13 amino acids. CDR3 coding DNA: TGTGCCCGCAAGTCTTGCCCCACCGGGGAGCTGTTTTTT. Translated: CARKSCPTGELFF.